The T cell receptor beta chain under discussion was sequenced for a study of molecular identifiers for immune sequencing clone quantification. About the study: In replicates, RNA from about 20,000 or 100,000 naive CD8 cells was split five ways, four sequenced.

Sequencing libraries of naive CD8 cells derived from approximately 20,000 to 980,000 sorted cells with 10%, 30% or 50% RNA. The CDR3 is 14 residues long. Trimming left V 4 bases short and J 4 bases short, with 12 bases between. Germline CDR1 SGHNT, CDR2 YYREEE (reference sequence). This clonotype has ten or more counts. Its antigen is unknown. MiXCR, applied by TCRdb to the PCR reads, yields one record per CDR3 protein. The sample consists of about 640,000 distinct CDR3 sequences, less than 20% of them appearing once. Regarding the study as a whole: Sizes of clones that are highly expanded could be underestimated (if identical TCR molecules share a barcode).

Sequences were obtained from naive CD8+ T cells from blood, with Jurkat cell RNA spiked in. Subset meaning: FACS-sorted CD8+CD4-CCR7+CD45RA+ naive T cells. The clonotype originates from a human donor in good health. Some libraries in this study had Jurkat cell RNA spiked in. V usage is TRBV5-4 and J usage is TRBJ1-5; D ambiguous. In DNA form, the CDR3 reads TGTGCCAGCAGCCTTATGCCCGAGAATCAGCCCCAGCATTTT. As protein: CASSLMPENQPQHF. Complete variable domain (other parts from reference TRBV5-4 and TRBJ1-5): ETGVTQSPTHLIKTRGQQVTLRCSSQSGHNTVSWYQQALGQGPQFIFQYYREEENGRGNFPPRFSGLQFPNYSSELNVNALELDDSALYLCASSLMPENQPQHFGDGTRLSIL.